This TCR beta chain is drawn from a study of T cell responses to AZD1222 COVID-19 vaccine. With respect to this clone: No antigen is known for it.

Data came from immunoSEQ multiplex PCR; TCRdb stores just in-frame clones and leaves some out. Seen here are over 110,000 clones, roughly 90% observed once, and the top ten hold 1.5% to 2%. Whole-study results and caveats: Spike-specific TCR breadth and depth both grew after two AZD1222 doses. The donors showed a predominance of white British ancestry and of females, with possible underestimation of clonal diversity.

Germline CDR1 reads SGHVS; CDR2 reads FNYEAQ. J was trimmed by 9 bases and V by 0 bases; bases with no gene match: 11. The CDR3 runs to 17 residues. The chain employs TRBV7-6 and TRBJ2-1; 10 nucleotides agree with TRBD2. The clonotype was recovered from an adult who received the AZD1222 COVID-19 vaccine. The input for sequencing was peripheral blood, taken 28 days after the second AZD1222 dose. CDR3 nucleotide sequence: TGTGCCAGCAGCTTAGCGAGAGCGGGAGGGCCAGGAGGTGAGCAGTTCTTC. It encodes CASSLARAGGPGGEQFF.